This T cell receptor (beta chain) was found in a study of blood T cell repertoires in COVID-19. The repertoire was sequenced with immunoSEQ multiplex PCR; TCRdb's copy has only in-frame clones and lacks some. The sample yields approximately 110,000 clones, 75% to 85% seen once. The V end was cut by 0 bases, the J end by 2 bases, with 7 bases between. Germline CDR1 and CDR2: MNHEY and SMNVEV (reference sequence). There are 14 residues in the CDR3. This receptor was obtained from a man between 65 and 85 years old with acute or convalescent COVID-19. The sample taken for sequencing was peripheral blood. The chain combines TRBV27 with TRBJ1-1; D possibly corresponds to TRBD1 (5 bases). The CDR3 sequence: CASSLSTGNTEAFF. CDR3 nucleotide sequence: TGTGCCAGCAGTTTATCTACAGGAAACACTGAAGCTTTCTTT.